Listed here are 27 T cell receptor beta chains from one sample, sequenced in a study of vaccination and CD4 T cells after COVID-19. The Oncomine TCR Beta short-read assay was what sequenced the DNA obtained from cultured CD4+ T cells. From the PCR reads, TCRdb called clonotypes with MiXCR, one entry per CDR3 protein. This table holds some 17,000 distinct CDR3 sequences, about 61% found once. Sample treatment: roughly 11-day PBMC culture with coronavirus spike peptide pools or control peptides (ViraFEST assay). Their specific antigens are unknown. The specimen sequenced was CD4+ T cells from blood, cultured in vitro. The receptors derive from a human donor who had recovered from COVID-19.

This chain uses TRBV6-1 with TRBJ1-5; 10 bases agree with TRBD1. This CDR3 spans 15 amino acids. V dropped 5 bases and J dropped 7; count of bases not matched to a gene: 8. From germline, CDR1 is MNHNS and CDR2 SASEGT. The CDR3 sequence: CASSSGQGEGQPQHF. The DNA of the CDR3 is TGTGCCAGCAGTAGTGGACAGGGGGAAGGACAGCCCCAGCATTTT.

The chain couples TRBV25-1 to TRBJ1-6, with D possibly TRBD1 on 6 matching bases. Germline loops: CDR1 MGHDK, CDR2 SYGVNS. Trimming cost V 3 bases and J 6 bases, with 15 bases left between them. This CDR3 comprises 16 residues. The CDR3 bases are TGTGCCAGCAGTGACCCAAAAGGGGGAGGTAATTCACCCCTCCACTTT. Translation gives CASSDPKGGGNSPLHF.

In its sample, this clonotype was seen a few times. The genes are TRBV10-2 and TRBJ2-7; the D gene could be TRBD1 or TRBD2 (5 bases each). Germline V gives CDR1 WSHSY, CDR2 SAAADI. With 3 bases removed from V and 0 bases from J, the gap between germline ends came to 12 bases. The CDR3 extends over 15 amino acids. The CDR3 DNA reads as TGCGCCAGCAGTGACAATATGGGACGCTCCTACGAGCAGTACTTC. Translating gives CASSDNMGRSYEQYF.

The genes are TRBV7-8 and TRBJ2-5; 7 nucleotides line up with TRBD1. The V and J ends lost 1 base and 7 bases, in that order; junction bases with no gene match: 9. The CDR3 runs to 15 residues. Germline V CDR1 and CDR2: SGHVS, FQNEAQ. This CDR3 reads CASSLVGTASGTQYF. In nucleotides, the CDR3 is TGTGCCAGCAGCTTAGTGGGGACAGCGTCGGGGACCCAGTACTTC.

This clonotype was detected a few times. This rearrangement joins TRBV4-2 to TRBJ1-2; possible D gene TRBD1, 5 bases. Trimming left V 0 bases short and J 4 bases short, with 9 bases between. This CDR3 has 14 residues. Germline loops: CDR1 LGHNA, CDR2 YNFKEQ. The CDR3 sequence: CASSQDGGGYGYTF. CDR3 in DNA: TGTGCCAGCAGCCAAGATGGGGGGGGCTATGGCTACACCTTC.

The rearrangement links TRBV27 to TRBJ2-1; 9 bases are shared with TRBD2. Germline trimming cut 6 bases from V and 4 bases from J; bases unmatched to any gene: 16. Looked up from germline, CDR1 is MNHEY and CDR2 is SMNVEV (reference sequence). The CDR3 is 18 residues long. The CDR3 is CASRELSGRLLGYNEQFF. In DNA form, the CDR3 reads TGTGCCAGCAGGGAACTTAGCGGGAGATTACTAGGGTACAATGAGCAGTTCTTC.

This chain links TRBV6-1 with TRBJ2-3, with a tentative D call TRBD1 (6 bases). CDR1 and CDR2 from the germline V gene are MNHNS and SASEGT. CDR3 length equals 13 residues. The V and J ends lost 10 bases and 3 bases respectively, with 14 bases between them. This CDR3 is CATLRGGTDTQYF. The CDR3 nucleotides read TGTGCCACCTTAAGAGGGGGTACAGATACGCAGTATTTT.

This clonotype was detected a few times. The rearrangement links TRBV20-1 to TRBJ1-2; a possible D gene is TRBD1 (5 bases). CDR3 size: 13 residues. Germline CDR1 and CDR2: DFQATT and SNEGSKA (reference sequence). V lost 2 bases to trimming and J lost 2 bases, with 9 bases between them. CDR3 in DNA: TGCAGTGCTAGACCGGGGGACAACTATGGCTACACCTTC. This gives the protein CSARPGDNYGYTF.

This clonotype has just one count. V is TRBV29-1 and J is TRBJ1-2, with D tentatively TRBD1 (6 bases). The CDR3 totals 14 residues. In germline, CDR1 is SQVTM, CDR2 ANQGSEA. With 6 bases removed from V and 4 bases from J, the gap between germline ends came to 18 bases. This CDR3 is CSVGPGDKVYGYTF. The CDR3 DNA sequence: TGCAGCGTCGGACCAGGGGACAAGGTCTATGGCTACACCTTC.

The CDR3 spells CASRGRDSTDTQYF. For the CDR3, the DNA is TGTGCCAGCAGAGGGAGGGACAGCACAGATACGCAGTATTTT. The chain recombines TRBV6-1 with TRBJ2-3, with 7 bases that match TRBD2. The length of the CDR3 is 14 residues. V dropped 6 bases and J dropped 0; count of bases not matched to a gene: 3. CDR1 and CDR2 (germline): MNHNS, SASEGT.

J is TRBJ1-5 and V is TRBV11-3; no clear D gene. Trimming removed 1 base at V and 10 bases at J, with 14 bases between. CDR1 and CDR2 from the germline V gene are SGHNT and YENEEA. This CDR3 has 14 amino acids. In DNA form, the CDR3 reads TGTGCCAGCAGCTTAGGTGGAACGGGTAAACCCCAGCATTTT. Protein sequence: CASSLGGTGKPQHF. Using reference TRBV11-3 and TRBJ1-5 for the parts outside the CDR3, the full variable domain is EAGVVQSPRYKIIEKKQPVAFWCNPISGHNTLYWYLQNLGQGPELLIRYENEEAVDDSQLPKDRFSAERLKGVDSTLKIQPAELGDSAVYLCASSLGGTGKPQHFGDGTRLSIL.

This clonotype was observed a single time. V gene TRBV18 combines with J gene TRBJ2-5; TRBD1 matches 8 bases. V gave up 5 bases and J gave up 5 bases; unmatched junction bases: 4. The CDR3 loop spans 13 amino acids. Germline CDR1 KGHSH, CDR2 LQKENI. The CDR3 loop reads CASSGTGGETQYF. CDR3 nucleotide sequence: TGTGCCAGCTCAGGCACAGGGGGGGAGACCCAGTACTTC.

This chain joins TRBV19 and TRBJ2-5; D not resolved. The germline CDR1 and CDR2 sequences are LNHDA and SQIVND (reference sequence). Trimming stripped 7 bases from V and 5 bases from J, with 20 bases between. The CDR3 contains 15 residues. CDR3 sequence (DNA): TGTGCCAGTAAGGACCTCAACGGGCGCCAGGAGACCCAGTACTTC. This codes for CASKDLNGRQETQYF.

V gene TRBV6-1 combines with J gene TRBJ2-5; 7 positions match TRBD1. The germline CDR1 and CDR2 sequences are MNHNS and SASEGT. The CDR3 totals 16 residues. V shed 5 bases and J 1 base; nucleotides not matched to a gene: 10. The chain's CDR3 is CASSRGPGTAQETQYF. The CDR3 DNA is TGTGCCAGCAGTCGCGGGCCCGGGACAGCCCAAGAGACCCAGTACTTC.

The CDR3 sequence: CAWSAPGGWTEAFF. The CDR3 coding sequence is TGTGCCTGGAGCGCCCCCGGGGGCTGGACTGAAGCTTTCTTT. The chain employs TRBV30 and TRBJ1-1, with D perhaps TRBD1 (6 bases). Germline loops: CDR1 GTSNPN, CDR2 SVGIG (reference sequence). The CDR3 totals 14 residues. The V gene lost 3 bases and the J gene lost 5 bases, with 16 bases spanning the gap.

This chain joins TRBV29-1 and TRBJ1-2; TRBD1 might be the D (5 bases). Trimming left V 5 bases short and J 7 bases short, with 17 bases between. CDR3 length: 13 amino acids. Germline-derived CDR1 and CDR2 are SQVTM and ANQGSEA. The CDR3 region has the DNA TGCAGCGTTCGTAGACAGTCTTCGGCTGGCTACACCTTC. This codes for CSVRRQSSAGYTF.

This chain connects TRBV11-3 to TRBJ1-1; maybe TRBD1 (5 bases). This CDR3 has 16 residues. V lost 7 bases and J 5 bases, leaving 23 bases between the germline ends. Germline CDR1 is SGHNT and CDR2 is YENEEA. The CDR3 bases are TGTGCCAGCATGGTGTACTCTTGGGCAGGGAGGACTGAAGCTTTCTTT. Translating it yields CASMVYSWAGRTEAFF.

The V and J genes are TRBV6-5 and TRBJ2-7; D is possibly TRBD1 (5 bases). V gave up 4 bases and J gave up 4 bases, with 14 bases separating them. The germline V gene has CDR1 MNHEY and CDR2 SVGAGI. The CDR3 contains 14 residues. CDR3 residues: CASSFSDTLYEQYF. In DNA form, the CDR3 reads TGTGCCAGCAGTTTCTCGGACACTCTATACGAGCAGTACTTC.

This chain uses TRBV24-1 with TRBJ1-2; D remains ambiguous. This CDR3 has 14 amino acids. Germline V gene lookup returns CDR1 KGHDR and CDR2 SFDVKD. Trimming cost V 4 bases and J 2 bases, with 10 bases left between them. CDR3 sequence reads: CATSDSRSNYGYTF. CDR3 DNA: TGTGCCACCAGTGACAGTCGGTCCAACTATGGCTACACCTTC.

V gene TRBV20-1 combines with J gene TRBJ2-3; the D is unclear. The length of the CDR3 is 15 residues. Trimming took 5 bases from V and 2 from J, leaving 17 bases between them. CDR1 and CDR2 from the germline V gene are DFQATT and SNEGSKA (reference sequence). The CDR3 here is CSAPPSSSPTDTQYF. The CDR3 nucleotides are TGCAGTGCTCCCCCGAGCTCGAGTCCCACAGATACGCAGTATTTT.

CDR3 bases: TGTGCCAGCAGAGACAGGGATAGGACCACTGAAGCTTTCTTT. It translates to CASRDRDRTTEAFF. This sequence joins TRBV6-1 and TRBJ1-1, with 7 bases aligning to TRBD1. With V trimmed by 6 bases and J by 4 bases, 8 bases remained unmatched. The V gene's germline CDR1 is MNHNS and CDR2 SASEGT. There are 14 residues in the CDR3.

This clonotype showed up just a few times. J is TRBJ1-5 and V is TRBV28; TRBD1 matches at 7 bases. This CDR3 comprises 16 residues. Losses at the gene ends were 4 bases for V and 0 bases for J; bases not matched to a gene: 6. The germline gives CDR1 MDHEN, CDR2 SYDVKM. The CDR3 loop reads CASSSDRSFSNQPQHF. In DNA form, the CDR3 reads TGTGCCAGCAGTTCGGACAGGTCTTTTAGCAATCAGCCCCAGCATTTT.

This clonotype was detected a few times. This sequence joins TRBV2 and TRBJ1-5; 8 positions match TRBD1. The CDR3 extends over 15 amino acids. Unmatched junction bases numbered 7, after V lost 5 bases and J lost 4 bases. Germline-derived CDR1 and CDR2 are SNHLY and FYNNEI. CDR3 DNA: TGTGCCAGCAGTTTTGGGACAGGATATAATCAGCCCCAGCATTTT. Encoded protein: CASSFGTGYNQPQHF.

This CDR3 reads CASSLGGTYQETQYF. CDR3 DNA sequence: TGTGCCAGCAGCTTAGGGGGGACCTACCAAGAGACCCAGTACTTC. The chain links TRBV7-2 to TRBJ2-5; D could derive from TRBD1 or TRBD2 (5 bases each). This CDR3 region has 15 residues. Trimming removed 1 base at V and 0 bases at J, with 9 bases between. Germline CDR1 is SGHTA and CDR2 is FQGNSA.

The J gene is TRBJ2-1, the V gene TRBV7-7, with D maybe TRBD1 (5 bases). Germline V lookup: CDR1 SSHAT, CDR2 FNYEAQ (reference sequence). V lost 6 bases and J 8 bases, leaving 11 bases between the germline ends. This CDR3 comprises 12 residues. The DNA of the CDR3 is TGTGCCAGCAGTCCCCTAGGGGATGAGCAGTTCTTC. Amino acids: CASSPLGDEQFF.

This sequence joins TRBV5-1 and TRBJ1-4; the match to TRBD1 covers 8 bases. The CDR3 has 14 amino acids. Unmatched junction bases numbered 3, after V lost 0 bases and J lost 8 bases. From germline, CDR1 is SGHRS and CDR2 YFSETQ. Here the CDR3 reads CASSLGQGAEKLFF. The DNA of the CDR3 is TGCGCCAGCAGCTTGGGGCAGGGGGCGGAAAAACTGTTTTTT.

CDR3 amino acids: CAISEMDQPQHF. DNA of the CDR3: TGTGCCATCAGTGAAATGGATCAGCCCCAGCATTTT. The rearrangement joins TRBV10-3 to TRBJ1-5; D unresolved. This CDR3 is built from 12 residues. Trimming took off 3 bases at V and 5 bases at J, with 5 bases between the two ends. The germline V gene has CDR1 ENHRY and CDR2 SYGVKD.